This TCR beta chain stems from a study of blood T cell repertoires in COVID-19. Study overall: Acute-phase and convalescent COVID-19 samples originated in the United States, Italy and Spain. The cDNA or gDNA used as material had been derived from T cells, B-cell-depleted T cells, or PBMCs.

V lost 5 bases to trimming and J lost 10 bases; unmatched junction nucleotides: 7. Germline V CDR1 and CDR2: SGHTA, FQGNSA. The CDR3 is 15 amino acids. Clones were sequenced by immunoSEQ multiplex PCR, and TCRdb holds only the in-frame ones, with some missing. The table records approximately 190,000 clones, under 85% of them present only once. The sample taken for sequencing was peripheral blood. The V and J genes are TRBV7-2 and TRBJ2-1; TRBD2 matches at 14 bases. The receptor's source is a woman between 40 and 50 years old with acute or convalescent COVID-19. CDR3 nucleotide sequence: TGTGCCAGCAGCCCGGGGACTAGCGGGAGTGGAGAGCAGTTCTTC. It yields the protein CASSPGTSGSGEQFF.